The sequence of this TCR beta chain was determined in a study of T cells in Graves' hyperthyroidism and ophthalmopathy. With respect to this clonotype: At one end, the junction sequence differs from germline, possibly due to a read error.

Germline assignment: CDR1 SGHTA and CDR2 FQGTGA. The CDR3 extends over 14 amino acids. The TCR beta CDR3 regions underwent amplification using RNA transcripts as the source. RT-PCR in the first round (using the HTBI primer set) targeted the TCR CDR3. TCRdb reprocessed the multiplex PCR reads with MiXCR, giving one entry per CDR3 protein. Here the sample spans approximately 590,000 distinct CDR3 sequences, 35% to 55% being singletons. The sequence came from a young woman with Graves' hyperthyroidism. Sequenced input: peripheral blood or thyroid tissue (not recorded which). This chain connects TRBV7-3 to TRBJ1-1, with a possible D match to TRBD1 (5 bases). This CDR3 reads CASSSTDPNTEAFF. The CDR3 DNA sequence: TGTGCCAGCAGCTCGACAGATCCGAACACTGAGGCTTTCTTT.